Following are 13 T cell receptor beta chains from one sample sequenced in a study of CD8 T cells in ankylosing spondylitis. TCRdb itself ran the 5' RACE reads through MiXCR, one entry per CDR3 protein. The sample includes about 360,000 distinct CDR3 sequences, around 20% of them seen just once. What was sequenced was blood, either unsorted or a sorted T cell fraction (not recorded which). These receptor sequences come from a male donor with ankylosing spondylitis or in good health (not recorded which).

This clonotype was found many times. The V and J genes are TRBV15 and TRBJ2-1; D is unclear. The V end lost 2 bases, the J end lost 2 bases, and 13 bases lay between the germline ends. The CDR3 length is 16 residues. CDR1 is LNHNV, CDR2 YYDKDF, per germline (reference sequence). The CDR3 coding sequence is TGTGCCACCAGCAGAAAATTTCGGGTCGCCTACAATGAGCAGTTCTTC. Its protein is CATSRKFRVAYNEQFF.

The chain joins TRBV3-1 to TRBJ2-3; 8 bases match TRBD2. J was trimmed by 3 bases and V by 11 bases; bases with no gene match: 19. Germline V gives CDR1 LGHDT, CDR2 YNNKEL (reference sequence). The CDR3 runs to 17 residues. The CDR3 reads CACCQTESGGGTDTQYF. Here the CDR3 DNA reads TGTGCCTGCTGCCAGACCGAGAGCGGGGGTGGAACAGATACGCAGTATTTT.

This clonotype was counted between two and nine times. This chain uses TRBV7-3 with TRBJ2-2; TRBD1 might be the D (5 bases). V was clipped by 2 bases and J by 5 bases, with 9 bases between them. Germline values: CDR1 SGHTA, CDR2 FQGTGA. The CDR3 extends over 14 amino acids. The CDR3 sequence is CASSLAGYTGELFF. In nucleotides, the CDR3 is TGTGCCAGCAGCTTAGCAGGGTATACCGGGGAGCTGTTTTTT.

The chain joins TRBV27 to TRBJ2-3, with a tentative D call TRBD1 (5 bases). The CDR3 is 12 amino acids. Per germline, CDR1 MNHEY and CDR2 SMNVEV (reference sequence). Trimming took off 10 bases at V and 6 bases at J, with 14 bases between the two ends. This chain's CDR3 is CATLVAGDTQYF. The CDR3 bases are TGTGCCACTCTGGTAGCAGGGGATACGCAGTATTTT.

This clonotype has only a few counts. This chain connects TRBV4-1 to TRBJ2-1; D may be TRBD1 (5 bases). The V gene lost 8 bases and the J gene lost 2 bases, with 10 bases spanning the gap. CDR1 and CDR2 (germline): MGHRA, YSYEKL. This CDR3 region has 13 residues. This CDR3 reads CASATGTYNEQFF. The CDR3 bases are TGCGCCAGCGCCACAGGTACCTACAATGAGCAGTTCTTC.

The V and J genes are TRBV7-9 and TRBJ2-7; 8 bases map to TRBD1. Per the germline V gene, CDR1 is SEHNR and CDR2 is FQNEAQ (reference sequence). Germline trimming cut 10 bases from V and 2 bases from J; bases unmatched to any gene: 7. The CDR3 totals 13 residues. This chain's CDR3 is CATRQGAAYEQYF. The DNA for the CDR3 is TGTGCCACCCGGCAGGGGGCGGCCTACGAGCAGTACTTC.

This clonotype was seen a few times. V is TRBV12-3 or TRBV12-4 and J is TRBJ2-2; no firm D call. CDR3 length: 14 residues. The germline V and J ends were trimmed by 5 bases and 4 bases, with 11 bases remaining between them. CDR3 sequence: CASSVFPSTGELFF. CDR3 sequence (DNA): TGTGCCAGCAGTGTATTCCCGAGCACCGGGGAGCTGTTTTTT.

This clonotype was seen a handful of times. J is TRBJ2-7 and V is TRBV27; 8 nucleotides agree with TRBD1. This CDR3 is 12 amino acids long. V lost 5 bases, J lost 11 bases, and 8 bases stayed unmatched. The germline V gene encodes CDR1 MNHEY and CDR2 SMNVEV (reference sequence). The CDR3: CASSAGTGGKYF. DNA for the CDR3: TGTGCCAGCAGTGCCGGGACAGGTGGGAAGTACTTC.

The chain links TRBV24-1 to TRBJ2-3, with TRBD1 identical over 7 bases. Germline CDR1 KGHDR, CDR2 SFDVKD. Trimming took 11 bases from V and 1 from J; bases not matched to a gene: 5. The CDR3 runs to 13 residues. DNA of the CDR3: TGTGCCATCCGACAGGGTGGCACAGATACGCAGTATTTT. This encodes CAIRQGGTDTQYF.

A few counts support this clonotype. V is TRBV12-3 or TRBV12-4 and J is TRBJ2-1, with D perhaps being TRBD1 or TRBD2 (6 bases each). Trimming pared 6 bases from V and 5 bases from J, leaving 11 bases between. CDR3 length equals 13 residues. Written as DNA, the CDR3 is TGTGCCAGCAGGGGGGGCGGAAACAATGAGCAGTTCTTC. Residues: CASRGGGNNEQFF.

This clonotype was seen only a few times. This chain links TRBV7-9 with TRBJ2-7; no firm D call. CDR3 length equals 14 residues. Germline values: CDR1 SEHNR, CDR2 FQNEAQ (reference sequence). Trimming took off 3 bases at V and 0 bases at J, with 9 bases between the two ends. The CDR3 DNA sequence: TGTGCCAGCAGCTTTAGGTGGGACTCCTACGAGCAGTACTTC. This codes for CASSFRWDSYEQYF. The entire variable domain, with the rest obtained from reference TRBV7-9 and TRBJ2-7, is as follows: DTGVSQNPRHKITKRGQNVTFRCDPISEHNRLYWYRQTLGQGPEFLTYFQNEAQLEKSRLLSDRFSAERPKGSFSTLEIQRTEQGDSAMYLCASSFRWDSYEQYFGPGTRLTVT.

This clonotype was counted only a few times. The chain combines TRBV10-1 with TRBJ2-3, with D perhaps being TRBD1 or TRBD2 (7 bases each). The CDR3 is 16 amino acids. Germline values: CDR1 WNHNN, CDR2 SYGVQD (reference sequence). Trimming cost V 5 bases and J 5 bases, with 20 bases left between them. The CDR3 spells CASSRPQGGRQDTQYF. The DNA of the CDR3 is TGCGCCAGCAGTCGCCCCCAGGGGGGGCGTCAAGATACGCAGTATTTT.

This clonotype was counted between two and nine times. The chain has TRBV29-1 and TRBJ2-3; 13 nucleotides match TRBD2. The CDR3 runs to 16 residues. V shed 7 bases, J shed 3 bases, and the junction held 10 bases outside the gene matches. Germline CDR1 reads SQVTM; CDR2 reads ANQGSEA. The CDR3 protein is CSAILAGGPWTDTQYF. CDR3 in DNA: TGCAGCGCAATACTAGCGGGGGGGCCTTGGACAGATACGCAGTATTTT.